This TCR beta chain was retrieved from a study of CD8+CD57+ T cells in acquired aplastic anemia. Overall study context: There were some 9.8 million reads, on average, for CD4+ cells from healthy donors.

The CDR3 totals 13 residues. CDR1 and CDR2 (germline): DFQATT, SNEGSKA (reference sequence). Trimming shortened V by 5 bases and J by 4 bases, and 14 bases separated the two germline ends. CDR3 and TCR beta VDJ profiling relied on a genomic DNA template. TCRdb ran MiXCR on the reads and lists one entry per CDR3 protein. In the table there are 35,000 to 45,000 distinct CDR3 sequences, around 67% of which are singletons. About this clonotype itself: Antigen: not known.

Findings and limits, study-wide: Simpson's diversity of CD8+ cells was not significantly different in patients compared with controls.

V usage is TRBV20-1 and J usage is TRBJ1-2, with unresolved D. The sequence was obtained from a human donor in good health, serving as a control. The sample was sorted CD4+, CD8+, or CD8+CD57+ T cells (not recorded which) from PBMCs. The CDR3 is CSAPPQEGYGYTF. Here the CDR3 DNA reads TGCAGTGCTCCGCCCCAGGAAGGCTATGGCTACACCTTC.